The source of this TCR beta chain is a study of Ad26.COV2.S vaccination and SARS-CoV-2 variants. General observations from the study: The TCR breadth and depth analyses may have produced an underestimate of total T cell responses.

The germline CDR1 and CDR2 sequences are LGHNA and YNFKEQ. This CDR3 is 15 amino acids long. V was clipped by 2 bases and J by 7 bases; unmatched bases: 7. Described treatment: some 20 received Ad26.COV2.S at low or high dose, single or two shots; 5 received placebo; per-sample allocation not given. Collection of the samples took place on day 63 after the first injection of vaccine or placebo. Comments on this clone: Its target is not known.

Clones were read by immunoSEQ multiplex PCR, and TCRdb kept only the in-frame ones, dropping some. Seen here are hundreds of thousands of clones, 75% to 90% observed once, and the top ten hold about 2.4%. Specimen: peripheral blood, collected in a trial of Ad26.COV2.S vaccine versus placebo. The chain employs TRBV4-2 and TRBJ1-5; 8 bases line up with TRBD1. The clonotype originates from a person aged 18-65 years who received the Ad26.COV2.S COVID-19 vaccine or a placebo. CDR3 amino acids: CASSQQAGGRQPQHF. The CDR3 bases are TGTGCCAGCAGCCAACAGGCAGGGGGCAGGCAGCCCCAGCATTTT.